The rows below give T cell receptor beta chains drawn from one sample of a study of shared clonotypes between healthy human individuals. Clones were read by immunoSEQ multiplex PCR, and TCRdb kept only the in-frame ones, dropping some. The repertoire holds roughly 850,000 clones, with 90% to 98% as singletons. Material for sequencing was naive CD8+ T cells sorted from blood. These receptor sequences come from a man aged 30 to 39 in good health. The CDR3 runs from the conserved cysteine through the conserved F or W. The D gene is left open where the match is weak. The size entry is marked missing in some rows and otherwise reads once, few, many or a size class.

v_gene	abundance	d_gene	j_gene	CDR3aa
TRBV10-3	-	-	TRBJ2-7	CAISDGPIYEQYF
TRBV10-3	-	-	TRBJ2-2	CAISESQGRKTGELFF
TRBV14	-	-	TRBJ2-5	CASSQDLAGSETQYF
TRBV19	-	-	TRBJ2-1	CASSSSRETRQFNEQFF
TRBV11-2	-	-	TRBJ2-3	CASSTIPDTQYF
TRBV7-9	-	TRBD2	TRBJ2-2	CASSHWGTGGPANTGELFF
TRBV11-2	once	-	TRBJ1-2	CASRGSDYGYTF
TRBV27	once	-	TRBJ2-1	CASNVGGSYNEQFF
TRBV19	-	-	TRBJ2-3	CASSITGIPDTQYF
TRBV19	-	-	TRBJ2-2	CASRPHTGPRTGELFF
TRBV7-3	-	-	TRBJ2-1	CASSSIAGWYNEQFF
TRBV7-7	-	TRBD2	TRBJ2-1	CASSPGTSIEQFF
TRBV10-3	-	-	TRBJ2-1	CAISDSGQVYNEQFF
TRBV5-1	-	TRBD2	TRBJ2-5	CASSWGRIGTIQETQYF
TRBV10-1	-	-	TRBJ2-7	CASSERDLPEQYF
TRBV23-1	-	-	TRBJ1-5	CASSRRPQHF
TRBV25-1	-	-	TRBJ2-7	CASGGYEQYF
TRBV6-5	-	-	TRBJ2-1	CASSPLGDNEQFF
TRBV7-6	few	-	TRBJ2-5	CASSWGGGEEETQYF
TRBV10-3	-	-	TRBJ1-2	CAISDGGAEGYTF
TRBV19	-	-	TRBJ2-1	CASNVGSSYNEQFF
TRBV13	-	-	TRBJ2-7	CASSLSLAHEQYF
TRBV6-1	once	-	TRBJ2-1	CASSGTASYNEQFF
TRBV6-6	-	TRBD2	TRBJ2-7	CASSSRVAGVDYEQYF
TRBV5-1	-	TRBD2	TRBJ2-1	CASSLFPGRGDNEQFF
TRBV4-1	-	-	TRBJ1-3	CASGLGENRNTIYF
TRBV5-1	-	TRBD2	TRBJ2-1	CASSLVSSGSGNEQFF
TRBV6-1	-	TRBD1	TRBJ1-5	CASSERTDRADQPQHF
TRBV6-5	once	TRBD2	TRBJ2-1	CASSTSAYNEQFF
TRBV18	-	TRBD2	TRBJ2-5	CASSPPVEREGKETQYF
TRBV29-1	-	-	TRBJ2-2	CSVELGGAGELFF
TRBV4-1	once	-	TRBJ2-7	CASSHSTTYEQYF
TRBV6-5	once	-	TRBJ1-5	CASSRYGGGNQPQHF